This TCR beta chain is from a study of blood T cell repertoires in COVID-19. Across the study: Italy, Spain and the United States were the sources of the convalescent and acute COVID-19 samples. In each case, the material was cDNA or gDNA derived from T cells, B-cell-depleted T cells, or PBMCs.

A COVID-19 case had been met by exposed participants during the 2 weeks before study entry. Generated by immunoSEQ multiplex PCR, the TCRdb table keeps only in-frame clones and is missing some. This table holds around 400,000 clones, approximately 91% found once. The CDR3 runs 14 residues. V dropped 3 bases and J dropped 3 bases, with 12 bases sitting between them. Germline V gives CDR1 DFQATT, CDR2 SNEGSKA (reference sequence). The rearrangement joins TRBV20-1 to TRBJ2-1; no firm D call. Sequenced material: PBMCs or T cells enriched from blood (not recorded which). The TCR comes from a woman aged 40 to 50 who had been exposed to COVID-19. As DNA, the CDR3 is TGCAGTGCTAGTGAAGTCCGGTTCTACAATGAGCAGTTCTTC. It is translated as CSASEVRFYNEQFF.